The 5 T cell receptor beta chains listed next were all sequenced from one sample in a study of blood T cell repertoires in COVID-19. The repertoire was sequenced with immunoSEQ multiplex PCR; TCRdb's copy has only in-frame clones and lacks some. Of 350,000 to 450,000 clones in the sample, roughly nine tenths were seen once. Source material: PBMCs or T cells enriched from blood (not recorded which). These receptors all stem from a woman in her 40s who had been exposed to COVID-19.

The chain joins TRBV11-2 to TRBJ1-2, with 7 bases matching TRBD1. This CDR3 is built from 16 residues. The germline V gene has CDR1 SGHAT and CDR2 FQNNGV. Trimming at V came to 4 bases and at J to 5 bases, leaving 13 bases not matched to a gene. CDR3 sequence (DNA): TGTGCCAGCAGCTCGAGGTCAGGGGGGTCTGGATATGGCTACACCTTC. Its translation: CASSSRSGGSGYGYTF.

The chain links TRBV15 to TRBJ1-2, with a possible D match to TRBD1 (6 bases). Germline CDR1 reads LNHNV; CDR2 reads YYDKDF (reference sequence). CDR3 length: 11 amino acids. Trimming cost V 4 bases and J 8 bases, with 8 bases left between them. CDR3: CATSNGQGYTF. The CDR3 DNA reads as TGTGCCACCAGCAACGGACAGGGCTACACCTTC.

The V gene is TRBV30, the J gene TRBJ1-1; D may be TRBD1 (5 bases). The CDR3 runs 14 residues. Trimming left V 2 bases short and J 0 bases short, with 10 bases between. Germline V gives CDR1 GTSNPN, CDR2 SVGIG (reference sequence). The CDR3 nucleotides read TGTGCCTGGAGTACGGGACTGATGAACACTGAAGCTTTCTTT. Translating it yields CAWSTGLMNTEAFF. Supplemented by reference TRBV30 and TRBJ1-1, the full variable domain reads SQTIHQWPATLVQPVGSPLSLECTVEGTSNPNLYWYRQAAGRGLQLLFYSVGIGQISSEVPQNLSASRPQDRQFILSSKKLLLSDSGFYLCAWSTGLMNTEAFFGQGTRLTVV.

The chain has TRBV29-1 and TRBJ2-5; the D gene is possibly TRBD1 (6 bases). Trimming pared 4 bases from V and 2 bases from J, leaving 14 bases between. This CDR3 has 14 amino acids. Germline V gives CDR1 SQVTM, CDR2 ANQGSEA. This CDR3 is CSVARGSSQETQYF. The CDR3 nucleotides are TGCAGCGTTGCAAGGGGGAGTAGTCAAGAGACCCAGTACTTC.

The chain uses TRBV7-2 and TRBJ2-7; 8 bases match TRBD1. This CDR3 has 15 residues. The J segment lost 2 bases and the V segment lost 5 bases, leaving 8 bases of the junction unmatched. CDR1 and CDR2 from the germline V gene are SGHTA and FQGNSA. The CDR3 loop is CASSPGTGIPYEQYF. The DNA of the CDR3 is TGTGCCAGCAGCCCAGGGACAGGCATACCCTACGAGCAGTACTTC. Drawing the rest from reference TRBV7-2 and TRBJ2-7, the complete variable domain is GAGVSQSPSNKVTEKGKDVELRCDPISGHTALYWYRQSLGQGLEFLIYFQGNSAPDKSGLPSDRFSAERTGGSVSTLTIQRTQQEDSAVYLCASSPGTGIPYEQYFGPGTRLTVT.